Listed below are T cell receptor beta chains from one sample, sequenced in a study of radiotherapy plus CTLA-4 blockade in lung cancer. The method was immunoSEQ multiplex PCR; TCRdb's version includes in-frame clones alone and lacks a portion of them. The sample lists about 97,000 clones, roughly 79% occurring once. This specimen was peripheral blood, taken from a patient treated with radiotherapy plus ipilimumab. These receptor sequences come from a human donor with non-small cell lung cancer who had a partial response to radiotherapy plus ipilimumab. Some clones in this sample may be carry-over from other donors' samples. CDR3s include the opening cysteine and the closing phenylalanine or tryptophan. The D gene is left open where the match is weak. Size values are once, few and many counts, or a class for expanded clones, and some rows have none.

d_call: NA; j_call: TRBJ1-5; v_call: TRBV28; clone_size: NA; cdr3_aa: CASSSFRRINYNQPQHF; cdr3_nt: TGTGCCAGCAGTTCTTTCCGACGGATAAACTACAATCAGCCCCAGCATTTT
d_call: NA; j_call: TRBJ1-2; v_call: TRBV5-4; clone_size: once; cdr3_aa: CASSAGRTYGYTF; cdr3_nt: TGTGCCAGCAGCGCGGGACGGACCTATGGCTACACCTTC
d_call: TRBD1; j_call: TRBJ1-5; v_call: TRBV18; clone_size: NA; cdr3_aa: CASSPEQGLRNQPQHF; cdr3_nt: TGTGCCAGCTCACCGGAACAGGGGCTTCGCAATCAGCCCCAGCATTTT
d_call: NA; j_call: TRBJ2-7; v_call: TRBV2; clone_size: NA; cdr3_aa: CASSFVQGMDEQYF; cdr3_nt: TGTGCCAGCAGTTTCGTACAGGGTATGGACGAGCAGTACTTC
d_call: NA; j_call: TRBJ1-5; v_call: TRBV6-5; clone_size: NA; cdr3_aa: CASSYSALSNQPQHF; cdr3_nt: TGTGCCAGCAGTTACTCAGCATTGAGCAATCAGCCCCAGCATTTT
d_call: NA; j_call: TRBJ1-4; v_call: TRBV5-1; clone_size: NA; cdr3_aa: CASSLGRQPQTNEKLFF; cdr3_nt: TGCGCCAGCAGCTTGGGGCGACAGCCGCAAACTAATGAAAAACTGTTTTTT
d_call: NA; j_call: TRBJ1-2; v_call: TRBV19; clone_size: NA; cdr3_aa: CASSAGRGFGYTF; cdr3_nt: TGTGCCAGTAGTGCCGGGAGAGGATTCGGCTACACCTTC
d_call: TRBD1; j_call: TRBJ2-2; v_call: TRBV9; clone_size: NA; cdr3_aa: CASSDSPGTGVTGELFF; cdr3_nt: TGTGCCAGCAGCGACTCGCCCGGGACAGGGGTAACCGGGGAGCTGTTTTTT
d_call: NA; j_call: TRBJ1-1; v_call: TRBV11-1; clone_size: NA; cdr3_aa: CASSFSGTEAFF; cdr3_nt: TGTGCCAGCAGCTTCTCGGGGACTGAAGCTTTCTTT
d_call: NA; j_call: TRBJ2-2; v_call: TRBV27; clone_size: few; cdr3_aa: CASREWGGQGARGELFF; cdr3_nt: TGTGCCAGCAGGGAATGGGGAGGGCAGGGGGCGAGGGGGGAGCTGTTTTTT
d_call: NA; j_call: TRBJ2-7; v_call: TRBV28; clone_size: NA; cdr3_aa: CASSFNRNTYEQYF; cdr3_nt: TGTGCCAGCAGTTTCAACAGGAATACCTACGAGCAGTACTTC
d_call: NA; j_call: TRBJ2-1; v_call: TRBV7-2; clone_size: NA; cdr3_aa: CASSLTYGAGGDEQFF; cdr3_nt: TGTGCCAGCAGCCTCACCTACGGGGCCGGAGGGGATGAGCAGTTCTTC
d_call: NA; j_call: TRBJ1-1; v_call: TRBV30; clone_size: NA; cdr3_aa: CASTGSRVEAEAFF; cdr3_nt: TGTGCCTCCACGGGCTCGAGGGTGGAGGCTGAAGCTTTCTTT
d_call: NA; j_call: TRBJ1-5; v_call: TRBV2; clone_size: NA; cdr3_aa: CASRDSGSNQPQHF; cdr3_nt: TGTGCCAGCAGGGACAGTGGGTCCAATCAGCCCCAGCATTTT
d_call: TRBD1; j_call: TRBJ2-7; v_call: TRBV7-9; clone_size: once; cdr3_aa: CASSHRGSSYEQYF; cdr3_nt: TGTGCCAGCAGCCACAGGGGGAGCTCCTACGAGCAGTACTTC
d_call: TRBD1; j_call: TRBJ2-7; v_call: TRBV2; clone_size: NA; cdr3_aa: CASRPGQGYYEQYF; cdr3_nt: TGTGCCAGCAGGCCGGGACAGGGGTACTACGAGCAGTACTTC
d_call: TRBD2; j_call: TRBJ2-7; v_call: TRBV6-5; clone_size: NA; cdr3_aa: CASSSPGRGTYEQYF; cdr3_nt: TGTGCCAGCAGTTCCCCCGGGCGGGGGACCTACGAGCAGTACTTC
d_call: TRBD2; j_call: TRBJ2-7; v_call: TRBV19; clone_size: once; cdr3_aa: CASSIDHGRATYEQYF; cdr3_nt: TGTGCCAGTAGTATAGATCACGGGAGGGCCACCTACGAGCAGTACTTC
d_call: NA; j_call: TRBJ1-1; v_call: TRBV11-3; clone_size: NA; cdr3_aa: CASSHQKAVNTEAFF; cdr3_nt: TGTGCCAGCAGCCACCAGAAGGCGGTGAACACTGAAGCTTTCTTT
d_call: NA; j_call: TRBJ2-7; v_call: TRBV28; clone_size: few; cdr3_aa: CASSFQVGSSYEQYF; cdr3_nt: TGTGCCAGCAGTTTTCAGGTCGGGAGCTCCTACGAGCAGTACTTC
d_call: TRBD1; j_call: TRBJ1-5; v_call: TRBV28; clone_size: NA; cdr3_aa: CASSLNRGQVQPQHF; cdr3_nt: TGTGCCAGCAGTTTAAACAGGGGGCAAGTTCAGCCCCAGCATTTT
d_call: NA; j_call: TRBJ1-1; v_call: TRBV30; clone_size: NA; cdr3_aa: CAWSETADTEAFF; cdr3_nt: TGTGCCTGGAGTGAAACAGCGGACACTGAAGCTTTCTTT
d_call: NA; j_call: TRBJ1-1; v_call: TRBV11-2; clone_size: once; cdr3_aa: CASSPQGQDLSKAFF; cdr3_nt: TGTGCCAGCAGCCCCCAGGGTCAGGATCTGAGCAAAGCTTTCTTT
d_call: NA; j_call: TRBJ1-2; v_call: TRBV28; clone_size: NA; cdr3_aa: CASSARVGYTF; cdr3_nt: TGTGCCAGCAGTGCCAGGGTCGGCTACACCTTC
d_call: TRBD1; j_call: TRBJ2-6; v_call: TRBV28; clone_size: NA; cdr3_aa: CASKNQGAPGANVLTF; cdr3_nt: TGTGCCAGCAAAAATCAGGGGGCGCCTGGGGCCAACGTCCTGACTTTC
d_call: TRBD1; j_call: TRBJ2-6; v_call: TRBV5-1; clone_size: NA; cdr3_aa: CASSWGQGTGANVLTF; cdr3_nt: TGCGCCAGCAGCTGGGGACAGGGGACTGGGGCCAACGTCCTGACTTTC
d_call: TRBD1; j_call: TRBJ1-1; v_call: TRBV2; clone_size: NA; cdr3_aa: CARGQGLMNTEAFF; cdr3_nt: TGTGCCAGGGGACAGGGGCTCATGAACACTGAAGCTTTCTTT
d_call: TRBD1; j_call: TRBJ2-7; v_call: TRBV28; clone_size: NA; cdr3_aa: CASSDPGTGTYEQYF; cdr3_nt: TGTGCCAGCAGTGATCCCGGGACAGGGACTTACGAGCAGTACTTC
d_call: TRBD1; j_call: TRBJ2-1; v_call: TRBV11-3; clone_size: NA; cdr3_aa: CASSLAGTGRFF; cdr3_nt: TGTGCCAGCAGCTTAGCCGGGACAGGTAGGTTCTTC
d_call: TRBD2; j_call: TRBJ2-3; v_call: TRBV6-5; clone_size: few; cdr3_aa: CASSIGLAGDTQYF; cdr3_nt: TGTGCCAGCAGTATAGGACTAGCGGGGGATACGCAGTATTTT
d_call: TRBD1; j_call: TRBJ1-2; v_call: TRBV5-1; clone_size: NA; cdr3_aa: CASSFSGTGGYGYTF; cdr3_nt: TGCGCCAGCAGCTTCTCCGGGACAGGGGGCTATGGCTACACCTTC
d_call: TRBD1; j_call: TRBJ1-5; v_call: TRBV28; clone_size: few; cdr3_aa: CASSNIYRGPDQPQHF; cdr3_nt: TGTGCCAGCAGCAATATCTACAGGGGCCCCGATCAGCCCCAGCATTTT
d_call: NA; j_call: TRBJ2-1; v_call: TRBV27; clone_size: NA; cdr3_aa: CASSLWQGPNEQFF; cdr3_nt: TGTGCCAGCAGTTTATGGCAGGGGCCCAATGAGCAGTTCTTC
d_call: TRBD2; j_call: TRBJ2-1; v_call: TRBV11-2; clone_size: few; cdr3_aa: CASSLGASGGATGEQFF; cdr3_nt: TGTGCCAGCAGCTTAGGAGCTAGCGGGGGGGCAACCGGTGAGCAGTTCTTC
d_call: NA; j_call: TRBJ1-2; v_call: TRBV4-3; clone_size: NA; cdr3_aa: CASSQGVNSYGYTF; cdr3_nt: TGCGCCAGCAGCCAAGGTGTGAACAGCTATGGCTACACCTTC
d_call: TRBD1; j_call: TRBJ1-3; v_call: TRBV19; clone_size: NA; cdr3_aa: CASSRQGPSGNTIYF; cdr3_nt: TGTGCCAGTAGCCGACAGGGTCCCTCTGGAAACACCATATATTTT
d_call: TRBD1; j_call: TRBJ1-1; v_call: TRBV18; clone_size: NA; cdr3_aa: CASSRDLGQAAFTEAFF; cdr3_nt: TGTGCCAGCTCGCGTGATCTTGGACAGGCGGCGTTCACTGAAGCTTTCTTT
d_call: NA; j_call: TRBJ2-3; v_call: TRBV5-1; clone_size: NA; cdr3_aa: CASSLAQERTDTQYF; cdr3_nt: TGCGCCAGCAGCTTGGCACAGGAGCGCACAGATACGCAGTATTTT
d_call: NA; j_call: TRBJ2-7; v_call: TRBV7-6; clone_size: NA; cdr3_aa: CASSLASVQGLYEQYF; cdr3_nt: TGTGCCAGCAGCTTAGCGTCCGTTCAGGGGCTCTACGAGCAGTACTTC
d_call: NA; j_call: TRBJ2-3; v_call: TRBV19; clone_size: NA; cdr3_aa: CASSPPGSDTQYF; cdr3_nt: TGTGCCAGTAGTCCGCCGGGTTCGGATACGCAGTATTTT
d_call: NA; j_call: TRBJ1-3; v_call: TRBV10-2; clone_size: NA; cdr3_aa: CASSGQGLSGNTIYF; cdr3_nt: TGCGCCAGCAGTGGCCAGGGCCTCTCTGGAAACACCATATATTTT
d_call: NA; j_call: TRBJ1-2; v_call: TRBV28; clone_size: NA; cdr3_aa: CASSNRGGNYGYTF; cdr3_nt: TGTGCCAGCAGTAACCGAGGAGGGAACTATGGCTACACCTTC
d_call: NA; j_call: TRBJ2-7; v_call: TRBV28; clone_size: NA; cdr3_aa: CASRTDGQIRYEQYF; cdr3_nt: TGTGCCAGCAGAACGGACGGACAGATTCGCTACGAGCAGTACTTC
d_call: TRBD1; j_call: TRBJ1-2; v_call: TRBV14; clone_size: NA; cdr3_aa: CASRDRGSYGYTF; cdr3_nt: TGTGCCAGCAGGGACAGGGGGTCCTATGGCTACACCTTC
d_call: TRBD1; j_call: TRBJ1-4; v_call: TRBV11-3; clone_size: NA; cdr3_aa: CASSLGRGFNEKLFF; cdr3_nt: TGTGCCAGCAGCTTGGGCAGGGGGTTTAATGAAAAACTGTTTTTT
d_call: NA; j_call: TRBJ1-2; v_call: TRBV28; clone_size: NA; cdr3_aa: CASSFPRTARYGYTF; cdr3_nt: TGTGCCAGCAGTTTCCCGAGGACAGCCCGTTATGGCTACACCTTC
d_call: TRBD1; j_call: TRBJ1-5; v_call: TRBV6-1; clone_size: NA; cdr3_aa: CASSEPRQGGQPQHF; cdr3_nt: TGTGCCAGCAGTGAGCCGCGACAGGGCGGTCAGCCCCAGCATTTT
d_call: TRBD2; j_call: TRBJ2-1; v_call: TRBV11-2; clone_size: NA; cdr3_aa: CASSSLPSGRINEQFF; cdr3_nt: TGTGCCAGCAGCTCCCTCCCCAGCGGGAGGATAAATGAGCAGTTCTTC
d_call: TRBD2; j_call: TRBJ2-1; v_call: TRBV7-9; clone_size: once; cdr3_aa: CASSLTSGRNNEQFF; cdr3_nt: TGTGCCAGCAGCCTAACTAGCGGGAGAAACAATGAGCAGTTCTTC
d_call: NA; j_call: TRBJ1-6; v_call: TRBV11-3; clone_size: NA; cdr3_aa: CASSPSRSSPLHF; cdr3_nt: TGTGCCAGCAGCCCCTCCCGCAGTTCACCCCTCCACTTT
d_call: NA; j_call: TRBJ1-3; v_call: TRBV27; clone_size: NA; cdr3_aa: CASRGLSGNTIYF; cdr3_nt: TGTGCCAGCAGGGGGCTTTCTGGAAACACCATATATTTT
d_call: NA; j_call: TRBJ1-1; v_call: TRBV28; clone_size: NA; cdr3_aa: CASRGHNTEAFF; cdr3_nt: TGTGCCAGCAGGGGGCACAACACTGAAGCTTTCTTT